Each of the 9 T cell receptor beta chains below was sequenced from the same sample in a study of T cell responses to AZD1222 COVID-19 vaccine. Data came from immunoSEQ multiplex PCR; TCRdb stores just in-frame clones and leaves some out. This repertoire shows roughly 84,000 clones, about 90% found once; its top ten account for approximately 1.5%. Here the sequenced sample was peripheral blood, taken on day 0 of AZD1222 vaccination. All receptors come from an adult in good health.

The chain links TRBV6-5 to TRBJ2-1, with a possible D match to TRBD1 (5 bases). V lost 8 bases to trimming and J lost 9 bases, with 20 bases between them. The germline V gene encodes CDR1 MNHEY and CDR2 SVGAGI. The length of the CDR3 is 14 residues. The CDR3 DNA is TGTGCCAGCTCCACAGCCCTAGGGGCAGGTGAGCAGTTCTTC. Residues: CASSTALGAGEQFF.

The J gene is TRBJ1-6, the V gene TRBV30; D possibly corresponds to TRBD1 (6 bases). Trimming removed 0 bases at V and 10 bases at J, with 16 bases between. This CDR3 is 15 amino acids long. The germline V gene has CDR1 GTSNPN and CDR2 SVGIG (reference sequence). The CDR3 coding sequence is TGTGCCTGGAGTGTACGGGGCAGGGGAAGGTCACCCCTCCACTTT. Encoded protein: CAWSVRGRGRSPLHF.

The chain employs TRBV7-8 and TRBJ2-7, with 7 bases fitting TRBD2. Germline values: CDR1 SGHVS, CDR2 FQNEAQ. This CDR3 is built from 14 residues. The trim removed 5 bases at V and 5 bases at J, leaving 9 bases unmatched. The CDR3 region is CASSIGEGRNEQYF. CDR3 nucleotides: TGTGCCAGCAGCATCGGGGAGGGTAGGAACGAGCAGTACTTC.

The J gene is TRBJ1-1, the V gene TRBV18, with a possible D match to TRBD1 (6 bases). The CDR3 consists of 15 residues. Germline V CDR1 and CDR2: KGHSH, LQKENI. Trimming pared 6 bases from V and 1 base from J, leaving 15 bases between. The CDR3 coding sequence is TGTGCCAGCTCCCTCCGGGGACATCAGAACACTGAAGCTTTCTTT. Amino acid sequence: CASSLRGHQNTEAFF. Looking up the rest from reference TRBV18 and TRBJ1-1 gives the full variable domain: NAGVMQNPRHLVRRRGQEARLRCSPMKGHSHVYWYRQLPEEGLKFMVYLQKENIIDESGMPKERFSAEFPKEGPSILRIQQVVRGDSAAYFCASSLRGHQNTEAFFGQGTRLTVV.

The chain is built from TRBV12-3 or TRBV12-4 and TRBJ1-2; a possible D gene is TRBD1 (5 bases). Trimming cost V 2 bases and J 6 bases, with 7 bases left between them. CDR3 length: 12 residues. This chain's CDR3 is CASSLLGDGYTF. The CDR3 nucleotides are TGTGCCAGCAGTTTACTGGGGGATGGCTACACCTTC.

This clone was recorded only once. V and J are TRBV30 and TRBJ1-2; TRBD1 is a possible D gene (6 bases). This CDR3 comprises 15 residues. The germline CDR1 and CDR2 sequences are GTSNPN and SVGIG (reference sequence). The germline V and J ends were trimmed by 2 bases and 1 base, with 14 bases remaining between them. This chain's CDR3 is CAWSPGTQLNYGYTF. The CDR3 nucleotides are TGTGCCTGGAGTCCCGGGACACAGCTTAACTATGGCTACACCTTC.

CDR3 sequence: CASSQAAGQGNNEQFF. CDR3 sequence (DNA): TGCGCCAGCAGCCAGGCCGCGGGACAGGGGAACAATGAGCAGTTCTTC. The rearrangement links TRBV4-3 to TRBJ2-1; 10 positions match TRBD1. The J segment lost 5 bases and the V segment lost 3 bases, leaving 7 bases of the junction unmatched. CDR1 is LGHNA, CDR2 YSLEER, per germline. This CDR3 is 16 amino acids long.

V and J are TRBV5-8 and TRBJ2-5, with D possibly being TRBD2 (5 bases). V lost 0 bases and J 1 base, leaving 13 bases between the germline ends. Germline CDR1 SGHTS, CDR2 YDEGEE. The CDR3 sequence is 16 residues long. The CDR3 coding sequence is TGTGCCAGCAGCTTGGGCACAGCGGTACCCCAAGAGACCCAGTACTTC. Encoded protein: CASSLGTAVPQETQYF. The variable domain in full, completed from reference TRBV5-8 and TRBJ2-5, reads EAGVTQSPTHLIKTRGQQATLRCSPISGHTSVYWYQQALGLGLQFLLWYDEGEERNRGNFPPRFSGRQFPNYSSELNVNALELEDSALYLCASSLGTAVPQETQYFGPGTRLLVL.

V and J are TRBV19 and TRBJ1-1, with D perhaps matching TRBD1 (6 bases). The CDR3 is made up of 13 amino acids. The germline gives CDR1 LNHDA, CDR2 SQIVND (reference sequence). The V gene lost 10 bases and the J gene lost 0 bases, with 12 bases spanning the gap. The CDR3 spells CAIRGAMNTEAFF. CDR3 coding DNA: TGTGCCATAAGGGGGGCTATGAACACTGAAGCTTTCTTT.